The rows below give T cell receptor beta chains drawn from one sample of a study of early T cells in non-severe SARS-CoV-2 infection. TCRdb re-analysed the 5' RACE reads in MiXCR, keeping a single row per CDR3 protein. The sample has about 30,000 distinct CDR3 sequences, around 4.2% seen once. Sequencing was carried out using whole blood. The origin of the receptors is an adult who was a healthcare worker with PCR-confirmed SARS-CoV-2 infection or an uninfected control (not recorded which). Each CDR3 is given with its conserved first and last residue. The D gene is left open where the match is weak. Not all rows give a size; the values are once, few, many and, for expanded clones, a class.

clone_size j_call v_call d_call cdr3_aa cdr3_nt
. TRBJ1-1 TRBV20-1 . CSARPMRTGSTEAFF TGCAGTGCTAGACCAATGAGAACAGGGAGCACTGAAGCTTTCTTT
many TRBJ2-7 TRBV6-5 . CASSPLAPGEQYF TGTGCCAGCAGCCCGCTTGCCCCCGGCGAGCAGTACTTC
many TRBJ1-5 TRBV11-2 . CASSLMSGGGDQPQHF TGTGCCAGCAGCTTAATGTCTGGGGGAGGGGATCAGCCCCAGCATTTT
many TRBJ2-1 TRBV19 . CASKPRPNNDNEQFF TGTGCCAGTAAGCCCCGGCCAAACAATGATAATGAGCAGTTCTTC
many TRBJ1-1 TRBV6-6 . CASTLRANTEAFF TGTGCCAGCACCTTACGGGCGAACACTGAAGCTTTCTTT
many TRBJ1-5 TRBV19 TRBD1 CASNHGTGLGPQHF TGTGCCAGTAATCACGGGACAGGGCTCGGGCCCCAGCATTTT
few TRBJ1-5 TRBV20-1 . CSAREVNGFNQPQHF TGCAGTGCTAGAGAGGTAAACGGTTTCAATCAGCCCCAGCATTTT
many TRBJ2-2 TRBV24-1 . CATSDPGGGYDTGELFF TGTGCCACCAGTGATCCAGGCGGAGGCTACGACACCGGGGAGCTGTTTTTT
many TRBJ2-7 TRBV9 . CASSVGSLSYEQYF TGTGCCAGCAGCGTTGGGAGCCTTTCCTACGAGCAGTACTTC
many TRBJ1-1 TRBV6-1 . CASSELRGTEAFF TGTGCCAGCAGTGAGCTCCGGGGCACTGAAGCTTTCTTT
few TRBJ1-1 TRBV7-2 . CASSLGQLNTEAFF TGTGCCAGCAGCTTGGGGCAGCTGAACACTGAAGCTTTCTTT
many TRBJ1-6 TRBV13 . CASSHGTLNSPLHF TGTGCCAGCAGCCACGGGACCCTTAATTCACCCCTCCACTTT
many TRBJ2-2 TRBV7-2 TRBD1 CASSRDRVGTGELFF TGTGCCAGCAGCAGGGACAGGGTTGGCACCGGGGAGCTGTTTTTT
many TRBJ1-1 TRBV7-9 . CASSSRQTNTEAFF TGTGCCAGCAGCTCCCGACAGACGAACACTGAAGCTTTCTTT
many TRBJ2-2 TRBV6-5 . CASSPVGTGELFF TGTGCCAGCAGCCCCGTCGGCACCGGGGAGCTGTTTTTT